The T cell receptor (beta chain) described here comes from a study of radiation and T cells in renal cell carcinoma. Time point denoted: blood 4 weeks post-SBRT, at nephrectomy. Treatment given: 15 Gy SBRT to primary tumor, nephrectomy 4 weeks later. The method was immunoSEQ multiplex PCR; TCRdb's version includes in-frame clones alone and lacks a portion of them. The sample holds around 180,000 clones, about 87% seen once. Germline V lookup: CDR1 GTSNPN, CDR2 SVGIG (reference sequence). CDR3 length equals 11 residues. The sequencing used blood, collected from a patient whose treatment included radiotherapy and nephrectomy. The clonotype was recovered from a woman aged 50 to 65 with renal cell carcinoma. The V and J genes are TRBV30 and TRBJ2-5, with no clear D. The closer fit of TRBJ2-7 to the DNA end suggests the J call may be wrong. CDR3 in amino acids: CAWSASYEQYF. As DNA, the CDR3 is TGTGCCTGGAGTGCCAGCTACGAGCAGTACTTC.